The subject of this entry is one TCR beta chain. The data stem from a study of blood T cell repertoires in COVID-19. Study in general: PBMCs, B-cell-depleted T cells, or T cells provided the cDNA or gDNA that made up the material.

The junction had 7 bases not matched to a gene; V was cut back by 2 bases and J by 5 bases. The germline V gene has CDR1 MDHEN and CDR2 SYDVKM. This CDR3 spans 16 amino acids. Method: immunoSEQ multiplex PCR; TCRdb's copy keeps in-frame clones and lacks some. The sample records 450,000 or so clones, about 89% being singletons. The sample comprised peripheral blood. The clonotype was recovered from a middle-aged woman with COVID-19, enrolled during active disease. This sequence joins TRBV28 and TRBJ2-3, with 10 positions matching TRBD1. The CDR3 region is CASSLSGQGDGDTQYF. The CDR3 DNA sequence: TGTGCCAGCAGTTTAAGTGGACAGGGGGACGGAGATACGCAGTATTTT.